Each of the 30 T cell receptor beta chains below was sequenced from the same sample in a study of CD8 T cell repertoires and HIV-1 epitope variants. The repertoire was sequenced with immunoSEQ multiplex PCR; TCRdb's copy has only in-frame clones and lacks some. The profile covers about 5,600 clones, with roughly 65% appearing a single time and about 39% taken by the ten largest. No antigen has been identified for these receptors. Sequences were obtained from cultured CD8+ T cells derived from PBMCs. The source is a male donor with HIV.

This clone was picked up a small number of times. V usage is TRBV19 and J usage is TRBJ2-7; D is perhaps TRBD2 (6 bases). The germline gives CDR1 LNHDA, CDR2 SQIVND (reference sequence). This CDR3 has 13 residues. V was cut by 4 bases and J by 6 bases, with 13 bases left in between. CDR3 DNA: TGTGCCAGTAGTACCTATCCGGGACTCGAGCAGTACTTC. It codes for CASSTYPGLEQYF.

The rearrangement uses TRBV27 and TRBJ2-5; TRBD2 matches 10 bases. J gave up 5 bases and V 2 bases, and 5 bases lay outside the gene matches. From germline, CDR1 is MNHEY and CDR2 SMNVEV (reference sequence). The CDR3 contains 15 residues. The DNA of the CDR3 is TGTGCCAGCAGTTTAGGTAGCGGGAGGTGGGAGACCCAGTACTTC. This encodes CASSLGSGRWETQYF.

V and J are TRBV7-2 and TRBJ2-7; the D gene could be TRBD1 or TRBD2 (5 bases each). CDR1 and CDR2 (germline): SGHTA, FQGNSA. V dropped 4 bases and J dropped 2 bases, with 12 bases sitting between them. The CDR3 totals 14 residues. The CDR3 coding sequence is TGTGCCAGCAGCTACCTTGGGACGGCCTACGAGCAGTACTTC. This gives the protein CASSYLGTAYEQYF.

A few counts support this clone. The chain is built from TRBV7-3 and TRBJ1-1; 8 bases match TRBD1. Germline CDR1 reads SGHTA; CDR2 reads FQGTGA. Trimming removed 8 bases from V and 2 bases from J; junction bases left unmatched: 13. The CDR3 has 16 residues. The CDR3 nucleotides are TGTGCCAGCCGGGTGACAGGGGTGACGTCCAACACTGAAGCTTTCTTT. Protein sequence: CASRVTGVTSNTEAFF.

V is TRBV6-6 and J is TRBJ1-2; 12 positions agree with TRBD1. The CDR3 runs to 15 residues. CDR1 is MNHNY and CDR2 is SVGAGI in the germline V gene (reference sequence). V dropped 4 bases and J dropped 6; count of bases not matched to a gene: 6. The CDR3 here is CASSSPGQGADGYTF. CDR3 nucleotide sequence: TGTGCCAGCAGTTCTCCGGGACAGGGGGCCGATGGCTACACCTTC.

A few counts support this clone. The chain links TRBV5-1 to TRBJ2-7; 7 nucleotides line up with TRBD2. V trimming: 0 bases; J trimming: 1 base; junction bases outside the gene matches: 1. Germline V gene lookup returns CDR1 SGHRS and CDR2 YFSETQ. This CDR3 comprises 14 residues. DNA of the CDR3: TGCGCCAGCAGCTTGGCGGGGGGATCCTACGAGCAGTACTTC. Encoded protein: CASSLAGGSYEQYF.

This chain joins TRBV30 and TRBJ2-7; 8 bases agree with TRBD1. Per germline, CDR1 GTSNPN and CDR2 SVGIG (reference sequence). V trimming: 4 bases; J trimming: 4 bases; junction bases outside the gene matches: 6. This CDR3 comprises 13 residues. The CDR3 reads CAWNRGITYEQYF. CDR3 nucleotides: TGTGCCTGGAACAGGGGGATCACTTACGAGCAGTACTTC. Supplemented by reference TRBV30 and TRBJ2-7, the full variable domain reads SQTIHQWPATLVQPVGSPLSLECTVEGTSNPNLYWYRQAAGRGLQLLFYSVGIGQISSEVPQNLSASRPQDRQFILSSKKLLLSDSGFYLCAWNRGITYEQYFGPGTRLTVT.

This chain joins TRBV30 and TRBJ1-1; the match to TRBD1 covers 8 bases. Germline V CDR1 and CDR2: GTSNPN, SVGIG (reference sequence). The CDR3 has 11 amino acids. V was clipped by 5 bases and J by 4 bases; unmatched bases: 0. The DNA of the CDR3 is TGTGCCTGGGACAGGGGCACTGAAGCTTTCTTT. Translated: CAWDRGTEAFF.

V and J are TRBV10-2 and TRBJ2-5, with TRBD2 identical over 10 bases. The CDR3 contains 16 residues. After removal of 0 bases from V and 2 bases from J, the junction contained 3 bases not matched to a gene. Germline V CDR1 and CDR2: WSHSY, SAAADI. The CDR3 sequence is CASSESVSGGQETQYF. The CDR3 DNA reads TGCGCCAGCAGTGAGTCGGTTAGCGGGGGGCAAGAGACCCAGTACTTC.

The rearrangement joins TRBV11-3 to TRBJ2-2; TRBD1 or TRBD2 may be the D gene (5 bases each). The CDR3 covers 14 residues. V lost 3 bases to trimming and J lost 5 bases, with 10 bases between them. CDR1 and CDR2 (germline): SGHNT, YENEEA. The CDR3 coding sequence is TGTGCCAGCAGCTTTAGAGGGGAAACCGGGGAGCTGTTTTTT. Its protein is CASSFRGETGELFF. The variable domain in full, with the rest retrieved from reference TRBV11-3 and TRBJ2-2, is EAGVVQSPRYKIIEKKQPVAFWCNPISGHNTLYWYLQNLGQGPELLIRYENEEAVDDSQLPKDRFSAERLKGVDSTLKIQPAELGDSAVYLCASSFRGETGELFFGEGSRLTVL.

V and J are TRBV7-6 and TRBJ2-5; D unresolved. Germline CDR1 is SGHVS and CDR2 is FNYEAQ. This CDR3 contains 12 residues. V shed 5 bases and J shed 5 bases, with 9 bases lying between them. CDR3 DNA sequence: TGTGCCAGCAGCGACCCCGGGGAGACCCAGTACTTC. This codes for CASSDPGETQYF.

The chain uses TRBV4-1 and TRBJ2-1, with D maybe TRBD1 (6 bases). Per germline, CDR1 MGHRA and CDR2 YSYEKL. With 4 bases removed from V and 1 base from J, the gap between germline ends came to 11 bases. The CDR3 contains 15 residues. CDR3 DNA sequence: TGCGCCAGCAGCCGCTCTCAGGGGTCCTACAATGAGCAGTTCTTC. Protein: CASSRSQGSYNEQFF.

The rearrangement uses TRBV9 and TRBJ2-7; 7 nucleotides agree with TRBD2. This CDR3 spans 15 amino acids. With 4 bases clipped from V and 3 bases from J, the junction kept 10 bases outside the gene matches. The germline CDR1 and CDR2 sequences are SGDLS and YYNGEE. For the CDR3, the DNA is TGTGCCAGCAGCCCTGAGTGGGAGGGTAACTACGAGCAGTACTTC. This translates into CASSPEWEGNYEQYF. Combining the CDR3 with reference TRBV9 and TRBJ2-7 gives the whole variable domain DSGVTQTPKHLITATGQRVTLRCSPRSGDLSVYWYQQSLDQGLQFLIQYYNGEERAKGNILERFSAQQFPDLHSELNLSSLELGDSALYFCASSPEWEGNYEQYFGPGTRLTVT.

The genes are TRBV5-5 and TRBJ2-7; D is perhaps TRBD1 or TRBD2 (6 bases each). CDR1 and CDR2 (germline): SGHKS, YYEKEE (reference sequence). Trimming cost V 0 bases and J 7 bases, with 11 bases left between them. CDR3 length: 13 residues. The CDR3 nucleotides are TGTGCCAGCAGCTTGGGCCAGGGGAGGGAGCAGTACTTC. Translating it yields CASSLGQGREQYF. The full variable domain, in which reference TRBV5-5 and TRBJ2-7 provide the parts outside the CDR3, is DAGVTQSPTHLIKTRGQQVTLRCSPISGHKSVSWYQQVLGQGPQFIFQYYEKEERGRGNFPDRFSARQFPNYSSELNVNALLLGDSALYLCASSLGQGREQYFGPGTRLTVT.

The rearrangement uses TRBV28 and TRBJ2-7, with D perhaps matching TRBD2 (5 bases). The V gene's germline CDR1 is MDHEN and CDR2 SYDVKM. This CDR3 is 13 amino acids long. The V end was cut by 3 bases, the J end by 6 bases, with 12 bases between. In nucleotides, the CDR3 is TGTGCCAGCAGTTTCACCGGGAACCTCGAGCAGTACTTC. It translates to CASSFTGNLEQYF.

A few counts support this clone. The chain combines TRBV5-4 with TRBJ2-1, with TRBD1 matching over 8 bases. The CDR3 has 16 residues. Germline V gene data show CDR1 as SGHNT and CDR2 as YYREEE (reference sequence). V was pared by 0 bases and J by 6 bases, with 8 bases of the junction left unmatched. The CDR3: CASSLVVGGTGNEQFF. The CDR3 nucleotides read TGTGCCAGCAGCTTGGTTGTTGGCGGGACAGGCAATGAGCAGTTCTTC.

The chain links TRBV5-1 to TRBJ1-4, with TRBD1 as a possible D gene (5 bases). CDR1 is SGHRS, CDR2 YFSETQ, per germline. V was pared by 4 bases and J by 6 bases, with 13 bases between. The CDR3 is 14 amino acids. CDR3 bases: TGCGCCAGCAGCCTCGGGGGGACGGATGAAAAACTGTTTTTT. Protein sequence: CASSLGGTDEKLFF.

This chain links TRBV7-8 with TRBJ1-6, with 7 bases matching TRBD1. The CDR3 extends over 15 amino acids. Germline CDR1 and CDR2: SGHVS and FQNEAQ. J lost 10 bases, V lost 5 bases, and 11 bases had no gene match. The CDR3 DNA follows: TGTGCCAGCAGCCCGAGGACAGGAGTAGAGTCACCCCTCCACTTT. It translates to CASSPRTGVESPLHF.

The CDR3 loop is CASSFDRVNYGYTF. As DNA, the CDR3 is TGTGCCAGCAGCTTCGACAGGGTAAACTATGGCTACACCTTC. This rearrangement joins TRBV7-2 to TRBJ1-2, with TRBD1 matching 7 bases. The length of the CDR3 is 14 residues. The V and J ends lost 3 bases and 2 bases, in that order; junction bases with no gene match: 3. Germline loops: CDR1 SGHTA, CDR2 FQGNSA.

The sample holds a few counts of this clone. The chain is built from TRBV7-9 and TRBJ1-1; D unresolved. Germline V CDR1 and CDR2: SEHNR, FQNEAQ (reference sequence). The V gene lost 2 bases and the J gene lost 1 base, with 5 bases spanning the gap. The length of the CDR3 is 13 residues. CDR3 DNA sequence: TGTGCCAGCAGCTTATCCTCGAACACTGAAGCTTTCTTT. The encoded protein is CASSLSSNTEAFF. The full variable domain, with the rest looked up from reference TRBV7-9 and TRBJ1-1, is DTGVSQNPRHKITKRGQNVTFRCDPISEHNRLYWYRQTLGQGPEFLTYFQNEAQLEKSRLLSDRFSAERPKGSFSTLEIQRTEQGDSAMYLCASSLSSNTEAFFGQGTRLTVV.

V is TRBV14 and J is TRBJ2-2; maybe TRBD2 (6 bases). Trimming took 4 bases from V and 5 from J, leaving 20 bases between them. The CDR3 extends over 17 amino acids. From germline, CDR1 is SGHDN and CDR2 FVKESK. The CDR3 bases are TGTGCCAGCAGCCTCCAATCGACGGGGACTGAGACCGGGGAGCTGTTTTTT. This codes for CASSLQSTGTETGELFF.

In this sample, this clone turned up once. The chain uses TRBV25-1 and TRBJ2-5, with 7 bases identical to TRBD2. J gave up 0 bases and V 3 bases, and 4 bases lay outside the gene matches. The CDR3 extends over 15 amino acids. Per germline, CDR1 MGHDK and CDR2 SYGVNS. The CDR3 DNA sequence: TGTGCCAGCAGTGACGTGGGAGGGTACCAAGAGACCCAGTACTTC. The encoded protein is CASSDVGGYQETQYF.

The chain combines TRBV2 with TRBJ1-1; no clear D gene. The CDR3 loop spans 13 amino acids. V was cut by 7 bases and J by 0 bases, with 9 bases left in between. Germline CDR1 and CDR2: SNHLY and FYNNEI. The CDR3 DNA is TGTGCCAGCAAGGGTCCCATGAACACTGAAGCTTTCTTT. As protein: CASKGPMNTEAFF. Looking up the rest from reference TRBV2 and TRBJ1-1 gives the full variable domain: EPEVTQTPSHQVTQMGQEVILRCVPISNHLYFYWYRQILGQKVEFLVSFYNNEISEKSEIFDDQFSVERPDGSNFTLKIRSTKLEDSAMYFCASKGPMNTEAFFGQGTRLTVV.

The chain has TRBV7-8 and TRBJ2-2; D not certain. The CDR3 totals 14 residues. V lost 3 bases to trimming and J lost 10 bases, with 15 bases between them. Germline V gene sequence: CDR1 SGHVS, CDR2 FQNEAQ. For the CDR3, the DNA is TGTGCCAGCAGCTTTGCAGTCGCTCGCACGGAGCTGTTTTTT. It encodes CASSFAVARTELFF.

The chain has TRBV4-3 and TRBJ2-3; 8 bases agree with TRBD1. The CDR3 contains 15 residues. J lost 1 base, V lost 4 bases, and 4 bases had no gene match. CDR1 and CDR2 from the germline V gene are LGHNA and YSLEER. In DNA form, the CDR3 reads TGCGCCAGCAGCCCCGGGACAGGAGGCACAGATACGCAGTATTTT. It is translated as CASSPGTGGTDTQYF.

The chain uses TRBV7-9 and TRBJ2-3; 10 bases map to TRBD2. The CDR3 contains 17 residues. Germline trimming cut 5 bases from V and 3 bases from J; bases unmatched to any gene: 11. Germline-derived CDR1 and CDR2 are SEHNR and FQNEAQ (reference sequence). The CDR3 spells CASSPTLTSGKTDTQYF. The CDR3 DNA reads TGTGCCAGCAGCCCGACCCTTACTAGCGGGAAGACAGATACGCAGTATTTT.

The chain links TRBV6-4 to TRBJ2-2; maybe TRBD1 (5 bases). Germline assignment: CDR1 MRHNA and CDR2 SNTAGT. This CDR3 has 14 residues. V was clipped by 5 bases and J by 5 bases, with 12 bases between them. The chain's CDR3 is CASSQGPVTGELFF. Written as DNA, the CDR3 is TGTGCCAGCAGTCAGGGCCCAGTGACCGGGGAGCTGTTTTTT.

This sequence joins TRBV7-8 and TRBJ2-7; TRBD1 aligns across 7 bases. CDR3 length: 13 residues. The trim removed 5 bases at V and 5 bases at J, leaving 6 bases unmatched. From germline, CDR1 is SGHVS and CDR2 FQNEAQ. CDR3 in amino acids: CASSQTGVNEQYF. Here the CDR3 DNA reads TGTGCCAGCAGCCAAACAGGGGTCAACGAGCAGTACTTC.

This clone was recorded a few times. This same CDR3 is encoded by further DNA sequences in the sample. The V gene is TRBV10-3, the J gene TRBJ1-1; D uncertain. Germline values: CDR1 ENHRY, CDR2 SYGVKD. The CDR3 spans 12 residues. With 2 bases removed from V and 5 bases from J, the gap between germline ends came to 6 bases. The CDR3 loop is CAISEGDTEAFF. CDR3 DNA: TGTGCCATCAGTGAGGGGGATACTGAAGCTTTCTTT.

The chain employs TRBV19 and TRBJ1-1; TRBD1 matches 10 bases. The junction had 11 bases not matched to a gene; V was cut back by 3 bases and J by 7 bases. The CDR3 consists of 16 residues. Germline-derived CDR1 and CDR2 are LNHDA and SQIVND (reference sequence). The CDR3 nucleotides are TGTGCCAGTAGTATTCGGACAGGGGGACCTGGGGGTGAAGCTTTCTTT. Translation gives CASSIRTGGPGGEAFF.